This TCR beta chain was documented in a study of T cells after yellow fever vaccination. TCRdb analysed the 5' RACE reads with MiXCR anew, one entry per CDR3 protein. The sample gives more than 300,000 distinct CDR3 sequences, approximately 4.3% of which show up once; just under 20% is in the top ten. The sample holds many counts of this clonotype. The antigen remains undetermined. Germline loops: CDR1 SGHNT, CDR2 YYREEE (reference sequence). The CDR3 is 14 residues long. V gave up 4 bases and J gave up 7 bases; unmatched junction bases: 4. Study-wide points: Reappearing after the booster were most of the clones from primary vaccination (around 95% CD4, approximately 85% CD8).

This clonotype was obtained from a man between 18 and 29 years old who received the YFV17D yellow fever vaccine. The source was PBMCs, collected 15 days after the yellow fever booster vaccination. The chain employs TRBV5-4 and TRBJ1-4, with 10 bases aligning to TRBD1. The CDR3 nucleotides read TGTGCCAGCAGCAGACAGGGGGCGACTGAAAAACTGTTTTTT. Protein product: CASSRQGATEKLFF.